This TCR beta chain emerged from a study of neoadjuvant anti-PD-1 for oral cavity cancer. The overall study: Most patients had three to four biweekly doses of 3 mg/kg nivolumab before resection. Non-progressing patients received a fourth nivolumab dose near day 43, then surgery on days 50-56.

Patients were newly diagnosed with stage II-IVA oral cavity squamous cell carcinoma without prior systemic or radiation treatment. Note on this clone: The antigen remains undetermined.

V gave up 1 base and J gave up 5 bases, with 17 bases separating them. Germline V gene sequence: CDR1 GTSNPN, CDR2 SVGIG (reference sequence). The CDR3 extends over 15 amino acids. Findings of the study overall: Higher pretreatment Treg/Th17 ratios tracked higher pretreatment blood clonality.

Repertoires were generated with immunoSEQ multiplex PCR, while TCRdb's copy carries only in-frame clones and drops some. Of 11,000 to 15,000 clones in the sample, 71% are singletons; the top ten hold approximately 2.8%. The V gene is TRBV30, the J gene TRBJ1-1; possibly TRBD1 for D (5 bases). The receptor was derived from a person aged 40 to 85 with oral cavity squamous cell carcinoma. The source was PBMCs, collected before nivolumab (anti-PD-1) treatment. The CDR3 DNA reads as TGTGCCTGGAGTGGGTTCGGGGCGGGGGAGACTGAAGCTTTCTTT. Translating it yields CAWSGFGAGETEAFF.